One and the same sample provided the 28 T cell receptor beta chains below, sequenced in a study of radiation and T cells in renal cell carcinoma (dated by TCRdb to 2018 to 2020). What this sample's time point label stands for: blood 2 weeks post-SBRT. Reading the label with the study, this specimen's treatment or condition is: 15 Gy SBRT to primary tumor, nephrectomy 4 weeks later. The method was the immunoSEQ multiplex PCR assay. TCRdb stores this immuneACCESS table with in-frame sequences only. Part of the clones is absent; in the studies checked, under half of the shortfall reflects unresolved V genes, and no reason is known for the rest. The sample includes tens of thousands of clones, with 65% to 90% observed a single time. The ten largest clones add up to roughly 20% of the sample. Sequences were derived from blood, sampled from a patient whose treatment included radiotherapy and nephrectomy. All receptors derive from a woman in her forties or fifties with renal cell carcinoma.

This chain joins TRBV2 and TRBJ2-5, with TRBD2 matching over 10 bases. There are 15 residues in the CDR3. The junction had 6 bases not matched to a gene; V was cut back by 6 bases and J by 2 bases. CDR1 is SNHLY, CDR2 FYNNEI, per germline. The CDR3 region is CASSNLAGAQETQYF. CDR3 in DNA: TGTGCCAGCAGCAATCTAGCGGGGGCGCAAGAGACCCAGTACTTC.

The rearrangement links TRBV7-2 to TRBJ2-1, with TRBD2 matching over 12 bases. The germline V gene has CDR1 SGHTA and CDR2 FQGNSA. V was pared by 4 bases and J by 6 bases, with 4 bases of the junction left unmatched. The CDR3 consists of 15 residues. Here the CDR3 DNA reads TGTGCCAGCAGCTCGACTAGCGGGGGCTCCAATGAGCAGTTCTTC. Its translation is CASSSTSGGSNEQFF. The entire variable domain, with the rest obtained from reference TRBV7-2 and TRBJ2-1, is as follows: GAGVSQSPSNKVTEKGKDVELRCDPISGHTALYWYRQSLGQGLEFLIYFQGNSAPDKSGLPSDRFSAERTGGSVSTLTIQRTQQEDSAVYLCASSSTSGGSNEQFFGPGTRLTVL.

This chain links TRBV2 with TRBJ2-4; 7 bases map to TRBD2. The V gene end was trimmed by 7 bases and the J gene end by 0 bases; junction bases not matched to a gene: 9. The CDR3 consists of 16 residues. Germline CDR1 and CDR2: SNHLY and FYNNEI. In DNA, the CDR3 is TGTGCCAGCATTTCTGGGGCGGGGGTAGCCAAAAACATTCAGTACTTC. This codes for CASISGAGVAKNIQYF. Combining the CDR3 with reference TRBV2 and TRBJ2-4 gives the whole variable domain EPEVTQTPSHQVTQMGQEVILRCVPISNHLYFYWYRQILGQKVEFLVSFYNNEISEKSEIFDDQFSVERPDGSNFTLKIRSTKLEDSAMYFCASISGAGVAKNIQYFGAGTRLSVL.

This clone was seen a few times. The V call is TRBV4-2, the J call TRBJ1-5, with a weak D call TRBD1 (5 bases). The V end lost 0 bases, the J end lost 5 bases, and 11 bases lay between the germline ends. This CDR3 is built from 15 residues. Germline values: CDR1 LGHNA, CDR2 YNFKEQ. The CDR3 spells CASSQDNRPDQPQHF. As DNA, the CDR3 is TGTGCCAGCAGCCAAGATAACAGGCCGGATCAGCCCCAGCATTTT.

The rearrangement links TRBV5-1 to TRBJ2-1; either TRBD1 or TRBD2 may fit D (5 bases each). This CDR3 is built from 13 residues. Trimming took 7 bases from V and 5 from J, leaving 13 bases between them. Germline assignment: CDR1 SGHRS and CDR2 YFSETQ. The CDR3 DNA sequence: TGCGCCAGCGGTCGAGGGGATGACAATGAGCAGTTCTTC. Translation: CASGRGDDNEQFF.

The CDR3 coding sequence is TGTGCCAGCAGCCAAGCCGCGAGGACAGATACGCAGTATTTT. Its protein product is CASSQAARTDTQYF. This chain connects TRBV4-2 to TRBJ2-3, with unresolved D. Trimming cost V 1 base and J 3 bases, with 8 bases left between them. The CDR3 totals 14 residues. The germline V gene encodes CDR1 LGHNA and CDR2 YNFKEQ.

V and J are TRBV27 and TRBJ2-1, with D perhaps being TRBD1 or TRBD2 (5 bases each). Trimming left V 9 bases short and J 9 bases short, with 15 bases between. The germline gives CDR1 MNHEY, CDR2 SMNVEV (reference sequence). CDR3 length: 12 residues. The CDR3 is CARDGSGTEQFF. The CDR3 bases are TGTGCCAGAGACGGGTCCGGGACTGAGCAGTTCTTC.

The chain employs TRBV19 and TRBJ2-7; 13 bases fit TRBD2. The CDR3 loop spans 15 amino acids. Unmatched junction bases numbered 8, after V lost 5 bases and J lost 7 bases. Germline CDR1 and CDR2: LNHDA and SQIVND (reference sequence). In DNA, the CDR3 is TGTGCCAGTAGTCCCACTAGCGGGAGGGATGGTGAGCAGTACTTC. It translates to CASSPTSGRDGEQYF. Together with reference TRBV19 and TRBJ2-7, the CDR3 gives the full variable domain: DGGITQSPKYLFRKEGQNVTLSCEQNLNHDAMYWYRQDPGQGLRLIYYSQIVNDFQKGDIAEGYSVSREKKESFPLTVTSAQKNPTAFYLCASSPTSGRDGEQYFGPGTRLTVT.

The rearrangement joins TRBV4-2 to TRBJ2-1; TRBD2 agrees at 12 bases. This CDR3 has 15 residues. CDR1 LGHNA and CDR2 YNFKEQ come from the germline V gene. With V trimmed by 1 base and J by 8 bases, 3 bases remained unmatched. Here the CDR3 DNA reads TGTGCCAGCAGCCAAGGACTAGCGGGAGACTATGAGCAGTTCTTC. It is translated as CASSQGLAGDYEQFF.

The chain employs TRBV9 and TRBJ2-5; 9 bases match TRBD1. The length of the CDR3 is 15 residues. After removal of 4 bases from V and 4 bases from J, the junction contained 8 bases not matched to a gene. CDR1 is SGDLS and CDR2 is YYNGEE in the germline V gene. This CDR3 is CASSPGQGGGETQYF. In DNA, the CDR3 is TGTGCCAGCAGCCCGGGACAGGGCGGGGGAGAGACCCAGTACTTC.

The gene calls are TRBV4-1 and TRBJ1-2, with 8 bases aligning to TRBD1. CDR1 is MGHRA, CDR2 YSYEKL, per germline. Trimming cost V 4 bases and J 0 bases; bases outside gene matches: 4. The length of the CDR3 is 15 residues. The CDR3: CASSLGQGSNYGYTF. The DNA of the CDR3 is TGCGCCAGCAGCCTAGGACAGGGCTCTAACTATGGCTACACCTTC.

This clone turned up a few times. This chain connects TRBV5-8 to TRBJ1-1, with D unresolved. The CDR3 extends over 14 amino acids. V lost 3 bases and J 0 bases, leaving 9 bases between the germline ends. Germline loops: CDR1 SGHTS, CDR2 YDEGEE. The CDR3 coding sequence is TGTGCCAGCAGCTCCAATTACATGAACACTGAAGCTTTCTTT. This codes for CASSSNYMNTEAFF.

This chain uses TRBV11-3 with TRBJ2-2; 9 nucleotides line up with TRBD1. V dropped 5 bases and J dropped 5; count of bases not matched to a gene: 3. Germline values: CDR1 SGHNT, CDR2 YENEEA. The CDR3 is made up of 14 amino acids. This chain's CDR3 is CASSKGQGTGELFF. In DNA form, the CDR3 reads TGTGCCAGCAGCAAGGGACAGGGTACCGGGGAGCTGTTTTTT.

The chain has TRBV7-2 and TRBJ2-1, with D perhaps TRBD2 (6 bases). V was cut by 5 bases and J by 12 bases, with 11 bases left in between. This CDR3 has 11 residues. Germline values: CDR1 SGHTA, CDR2 FQGNSA. As DNA, the CDR3 is TGTGCCAGCAGCCCCCGGGACTCGCAGTTCTTC. The encoded protein is CASSPRDSQFF.

There are a few counts of this clone. The chain recombines TRBV7-9 with TRBJ2-3, with 8 bases fitting TRBD2. Germline CDR1 is SEHNR and CDR2 is FQNEAQ (reference sequence). The CDR3 is 17 residues long. V gave up 5 bases and J gave up 3 bases; unmatched junction bases: 13. The DNA of the CDR3 is TGTGCCAGCAGCGCGACCTTAGCGGGATCGAAGACAGATACGCAGTATTTT. As protein: CASSATLAGSKTDTQYF.

This chain connects TRBV6-5 to TRBJ1-3; D gene unclear. Trimming took off 5 bases at V and 3 bases at J, with 8 bases between the two ends. The CDR3 covers 13 residues. In germline, CDR1 is MNHEY, CDR2 SVGAGI. The DNA for the CDR3 is TGTGCCAGCAGTCAGGAATTTGGAAACACCATATATTTT. Amino acid sequence: CASSQEFGNTIYF.

In this sample, this clone turned up once. The genes are TRBV27 and TRBJ1-5, with 10 bases aligning to TRBD1. The V gene's germline CDR1 is MNHEY and CDR2 SMNVEV (reference sequence). V lost 5 bases and J lost 0; bases outside the gene matches: 7. There are 17 residues in the CDR3. CDR3 sequence reads: CASSPGQGTYSNQPQHF. DNA for the CDR3: TGTGCCAGCAGTCCGGGACAGGGGACTTATAGCAATCAGCCCCAGCATTTT.

For this clone: This CDR3 is also generated by other DNA sequences in the sample. This sequence joins TRBV5-1 and TRBJ2-3, with 12 bases that match TRBD2. The CDR3 spans 15 residues. CDR1 is SGHRS, CDR2 YFSETQ, per germline. V shed 1 base, J shed 4 bases, and the junction held 1 base outside the gene matches. The CDR3 region is CASSLTSGGSDTQYF. Written as DNA, the CDR3 is TGCGCCAGCAGCTTGACTAGCGGGGGGTCAGATACGCAGTATTTT.

The rearrangement uses TRBV6-1 and TRBJ2-3, with 7 nucleotides matching TRBD2. Germline V gene sequence: CDR1 MNHNS, CDR2 SASEGT. CDR3 length: 15 amino acids. The V segment lost 6 bases and the J segment 2 bases; nucleotides outside the gene matches: 8. In DNA, the CDR3 is TGTGCCAGCAGCGTGGGACTACAACTCACAGATACGCAGTATTTT. Residues: CASSVGLQLTDTQYF.

In DNA, the CDR3 is TGTGCCAGCATCAATGGGGGGGCTAACACCGGGGAGCTGTTTTTT. This gives the protein CASINGGANTGELFF. The genes are TRBV7-8 and TRBJ2-2; TRBD2 might be the D (7 bases). V was cut by 7 bases and J by 2 bases, with 14 bases left in between. The germline V gene has CDR1 SGHVS and CDR2 FQNEAQ. The CDR3 loop spans 15 amino acids.

The gene calls are TRBV6-1 and TRBJ2-2; D gene unclear. Germline CDR1 MNHNS, CDR2 SASEGT. The germline V and J ends were trimmed by 6 bases and 9 bases, with 14 bases remaining between them. The CDR3 is made up of 13 amino acids. The CDR3 region is CASSETRNRELFF. The DNA for the CDR3 is TGTGCCAGCAGCGAAACACGTAACCGGGAGCTGTTTTTT.

The rearrangement links TRBV2 to TRBJ2-5, with 12 positions matching TRBD2. Germline CDR1 reads SNHLY; CDR2 reads FYNNEI. The CDR3 runs 18 residues. J was trimmed by 2 bases and V by 2 bases; bases with no gene match: 9. CDR3 amino acids: CASSELASGGAVQETQYF. CDR3 DNA: TGTGCCAGCAGTGAACTTGCTAGCGGGGGGGCTGTTCAAGAGACCCAGTACTTC.

The CDR3: CASSGRGGQETQYF. The CDR3 nucleotides are TGTGCCAGCAGCGGACGGGGGGGGCAAGAGACCCAGTACTTC. V is TRBV7-2 and J is TRBJ2-5; 8 nucleotides align to TRBD2. Germline V lookup: CDR1 SGHTA, CDR2 FQGNSA. The CDR3 spans 14 residues. V lost 5 bases and J lost 2; bases outside the gene matches: 4.

This chain joins TRBV6-1 and TRBJ2-1, with D possibly TRBD1 on 5 matching bases. The CDR3 has 17 amino acids. The V gene's germline CDR1 is MNHNS and CDR2 SASEGT. V was shortened by 2 bases and J by 4 bases, with 18 bases between the two germline ends. The CDR3 nucleotides read TGTGCCAGCAGTGAACTGTGGGGCCAGGGTCTATACAATGAGCAGTTCTTC. Protein product: CASSELWGQGLYNEQFF.

The CDR3: CASSSVRGDTDTQYF. As DNA, the CDR3 is TGTGCCAGCAGCTCAGTTCGGGGCGACACAGATACGCAGTATTTT. This chain joins TRBV9 and TRBJ2-3, with D possibly being TRBD1 or TRBD2 (5 bases each). The CDR3 totals 15 residues. V was cut by 4 bases and J by 2 bases, with 14 bases left in between. Looked up from germline, CDR1 is SGDLS and CDR2 is YYNGEE.

The chain combines TRBV5-1 with TRBJ1-1; D is unclear. The CDR3 runs 14 residues. Germline V gene sequence: CDR1 SGHRS, CDR2 YFSETQ. V was trimmed by 5 bases and J by 4 bases, leaving 15 bases between them. The CDR3 reads CASRRPGDSTEAFF. The CDR3, as DNA: TGCGCCAGCAGACGCCCAGGAGACTCCACTGAAGCTTTCTTT.

This clone was detected only a few times. This chain connects TRBV2 to TRBJ1-1, with TRBD1 identical over 8 bases. Germline loops: CDR1 SNHLY, CDR2 FYNNEI. V trimming: 8 bases; J trimming: 4 bases; junction bases outside the gene matches: 9. The CDR3 runs 14 residues. CDR3: CASGGQGGSTEAFF. The CDR3 bases are TGTGCCAGCGGTGGACAGGGCGGTAGCACTGAAGCTTTCTTT.

In the case of this clone: One junction end disagrees with the germline gene, perhaps due to a read error. The gene calls are TRBV7-8 and TRBJ2-7, with 7 bases aligning to TRBD2. The CDR3 contains 12 residues. Germline values: CDR1 SGHVS, CDR2 FQNEAQ. CDR3 sequence: CASSLDLADTHF. DNA of the CDR3: TGTGCCAGCAGCTTAGACCTAGCGGATACACATTTC.